Below, 28 T cell receptor beta chains from the same sample are listed, as sequenced in a study of T-cell memory formation after mild COVID-19. TCRdb ran MiXCR on the 5' RACE reads and lists one entry per CDR3 protein. The sample has around 320,000 distinct CDR3 sequences, 14% seen once. Sequencing input: PBMCs or a T cell subset sorted from them (not recorded which). These TCRs come from a man aged 18 to 35 who had mild COVID-19 (a few samples of this study predate the infection). Cell type and time point are not known.

The V gene is TRBV24-1, the J gene TRBJ2-7; TRBD1 aligns across 7 bases. CDR3 length equals 15 residues. The V and J ends lost 6 bases and 3 bases, in that order; junction bases with no gene match: 10. Germline lookup yields CDR1 KGHDR and CDR2 SFDVKD. The CDR3 sequence is CATSRTTGNSYEQYF. The CDR3 coding sequence is TGTGCCACCAGTCGAACGACAGGGAACAGCTACGAGCAGTACTTC.

Turning to this clonotype: Its ends do not fully match the called genes, so a read error is possible. The chain uses TRBV12-3 or TRBV12-4 and TRBJ2-5; TRBD1 is a possible D gene (5 bases). This CDR3 spans 13 amino acids. The CDR3 is CASSLWGSETKYF. In nucleotides, the CDR3 is TGTGCCAGCAGTTTATGGGGCTCGGAGACCAAGTACTTC.

The chain carries TRBV7-8 and TRBJ2-2; D is perhaps TRBD1 or TRBD2 (5 bases each). The CDR3 contains 16 residues. V lost 2 bases and J lost 0, with 10 bases in between. In germline, CDR1 is SGHVS, CDR2 FQNEAQ. CDR3 sequence: CASSLRGGTNTGELFF. In nucleotides, the CDR3 is TGTGCCAGCAGCTTACGGGGCGGCACGAACACCGGGGAGCTGTTTTTT. Full variable domain (rest looked up from reference TRBV7-8 and TRBJ2-2): GAGVSQSPRYKVAKRGQDVALRCDPISGHVSLFWYQQALGQGPEFLTYFQNEAQLDKSGLPSDRFFAERPEGSVSTLKIQRTQQEDSAVYLCASSLRGGTNTGELFFGEGSRLTVL.

The V gene is TRBV7-2, the J gene TRBJ2-1, with no clear D. CDR3 length: 17 amino acids. V was pared by 2 bases and J by 1 base, with 15 bases between. Germline V lookup: CDR1 SGHTA, CDR2 FQGNSA. As DNA, the CDR3 is TGTGCCAGCAGCTTATCTCATGGTGACTTATCCTACAATGAGCAGTTCTTC. Translated, it gives CASSLSHGDLSYNEQFF.

This chain connects TRBV7-2 to TRBJ2-5; D gene uncertain. The V end lost 6 bases, the J end lost 1 base, and 9 bases lay between the germline ends. This CDR3 has 13 amino acids. CDR1 is SGHTA and CDR2 is FQGNSA in the germline V gene. The CDR3 here is CASSLPPQETQYF. In DNA, the CDR3 is TGTGCCAGCAGTCTCCCTCCCCAAGAGACCCAGTACTTC.

The chain recombines TRBV20-1 with TRBJ2-3; D may be TRBD1 or TRBD2 (6 bases each). This CDR3 has 13 residues. In germline, CDR1 is DFQATT, CDR2 SNEGSKA (reference sequence). V was clipped by 6 bases and J by 6 bases, with 16 bases between them. CDR3 sequence (DNA): TGCAGTGCCCGAAACGGGGGCGGGGATACGCAGTATTTT. It translates to CSARNGGGDTQYF.

The chain recombines TRBV24-1 with TRBJ2-6, with unresolved D. The CDR3 totals 14 residues. Germline V gene lookup returns CDR1 KGHDR and CDR2 SFDVKD. Trimming stripped 6 bases from V and 4 bases from J, with 9 bases between. Here the CDR3 DNA reads TGTGCCACCAGTAATAGAGCCGGGGCCAACGTCCTGACTTTC. Translation gives CATSNRAGANVLTF.

The J gene is TRBJ2-7, the V gene TRBV12-3 or TRBV12-4; D remains unclear. This CDR3 is built from 12 residues. V lost 7 bases, J lost 4 bases, and 11 bases lay in between. The CDR3 loop reads CASTRSLYEQYF. The CDR3 bases are TGTGCCAGCACCCGCTCCTTATACGAGCAGTACTTC.

The CDR3 nucleotides are TGTGCCAGCAGTTTATCCATTCTGGGAGATACGCAGTATTTT. Amino acid sequence: CASSLSILGDTQYF. This chain joins TRBV27 and TRBJ2-3; D is uncertain. Germline-derived CDR1 and CDR2 are MNHEY and SMNVEV (reference sequence). The V and J ends lost 0 bases and 5 bases respectively, with 9 bases between them. This CDR3 is 14 amino acids long.

This clonotype came up a few times. The gene calls are TRBV1 and TRBJ2-7; the table's D call, TRBD2, was not checked against the DNA. TRBV1 is a documented pseudogene. CDR3 size: 14 residues. The DNA for the CDR3 is TGCACCAGCAGCCTAGGGACTGAAGTGAACGAGCAGTACGTC. This encodes CTSSLGTEVNEQYV.

This clonotype was observed at least ten times. This chain connects TRBV6-2 or TRBV6-3 to TRBJ2-5; 9 bases align to TRBD2. The CDR3 contains 16 residues. CDR1 and CDR2 (germline): MNHEY, SVGEGT. V lost 7 bases and J lost 1; bases outside the gene matches: 10. The chain's CDR3 is CASTDIAGEAQETQYF. DNA of the CDR3: TGTGCCAGCACCGATATAGCGGGAGAGGCCCAAGAGACCCAGTACTTC.

In its sample, this clonotype was seen many times. This sequence joins TRBV27 and TRBJ2-5; TRBD1 agrees at 10 bases. Germline CDR1 reads MNHEY; CDR2 reads SMNVEV (reference sequence). This CDR3 has 16 amino acids. Trimming cost V 2 bases and J 5 bases; bases outside gene matches: 8. The CDR3: CASSLRAGTGVETQYF. The DNA of the CDR3 is TGTGCCAGCAGTTTACGGGCCGGGACAGGGGTGGAGACCCAGTACTTC.

This clonotype was counted many times. This chain uses TRBV29-1 with TRBJ2-1; 9 bases match TRBD1. The germline V gene has CDR1 SQVTM and CDR2 ANQGSEA. CDR3 size: 16 residues. Trimming cost V 1 base and J 8 bases; bases outside gene matches: 12. Written as DNA, the CDR3 is TGCAGCGTTGAAGTGATTGGACAGGGGCCAAATGATGAGCAGTTCTTC. The encoded protein is CSVEVIGQGPNDEQFF.

DNA for the CDR3: TGTGCCAGCAGCTCCGGTCAGCGGGGATACAGCTCCTACGAGCAGTACTTC. Residues: CASSSGQRGYSSYEQYF. The rearrangement uses TRBV7-8 and TRBJ2-7; TRBD2 matches 7 bases. The CDR3 totals 17 residues. Germline V gene data show CDR1 as SGHVS and CDR2 as FQNEAQ. Trimming removed 4 bases from V and 0 bases from J; junction bases left unmatched: 12. The whole variable domain, remainder taken from reference TRBV7-8 and TRBJ2-7, is GAGVSQSPRYKVAKRGQDVALRCDPISGHVSLFWYQQALGQGPEFLTYFQNEAQLDKSGLPSDRFFAERPEGSVSTLKIQRTQQEDSAVYLCASSSGQRGYSSYEQYFGPGTRLTVT.

The V and J genes are TRBV15 and TRBJ2-7, with D perhaps matching TRBD1 (5 bases). Trimming removed 0 bases at V and 2 bases at J, with 14 bases between. CDR3 size: 16 residues. Germline assignment: CDR1 LNHNV and CDR2 YYDKDF (reference sequence). The CDR3 region is CATSREIWGHPYEQYF. DNA of the CDR3: TGTGCCACCAGCAGAGAAATCTGGGGCCATCCCTACGAGCAGTACTTC. Variable domain in full (rest from reference TRBV15 and TRBJ2-7): DAMVIQNPRYQVTQFGKPVTLSCSQTLNHNVMYWYQQKSSQAPKLLFHYYDKDFNNEADTPDNFQSRRPNTSFCFLDIRSPGLGDTAMYLCATSREIWGHPYEQYFGPGTRLTVT.

The table lists this clonotype with a few counts. The chain has TRBV5-1 and TRBJ1-1; maybe TRBD1 (6 bases). The V end was cut by 0 bases, the J end by 4 bases, with 13 bases between. Germline lookup yields CDR1 SGHRS and CDR2 YFSETQ. This CDR3 is built from 15 residues. The CDR3 loop is CASSLVTGLGTEAFF. The CDR3 bases are TGCGCCAGCAGCTTGGTAACAGGGTTGGGCACTGAAGCTTTCTTT.

This clonotype was seen a handful of times. For the CDR3, the DNA is TGTGCCAGCAGCTTATTTGGGCAGGGGGCGGTTTGGGATACGCAGTATTTT. Amino acid sequence: CASSLFGQGAVWDTQYF. The rearrangement joins TRBV7-2 to TRBJ2-3; 8 nucleotides agree with TRBD1. From germline, CDR1 is SGHTA and CDR2 FQGNSA. With V trimmed by 2 bases and J by 6 bases, 13 bases remained unmatched. The CDR3 contains 17 residues.

This rearrangement joins TRBV10-2 to TRBJ2-2; 7 bases fit TRBD1. This CDR3 comprises 16 residues. Germline V gene data show CDR1 as WSHSY and CDR2 as SAAADI. J gave up 6 bases and V 2 bases, and 9 bases lay outside the gene matches. The CDR3 region has the DNA TGCGCCAGCAGTGAGGATGGGGCAGGGGGACCCGGGGAGCTGTTTTTT. Its translation: CASSEDGAGGPGELFF.

The chain recombines TRBV4-1 with TRBJ2-7; D is unclear. The length of the CDR3 is 13 residues. Germline V gives CDR1 MGHRA, CDR2 YSYEKL. Trimming removed 3 bases from V and 7 bases from J, with 13 bases in between. The CDR3 DNA sequence: TGCGCCAGCAGCCACAGCCCCCTGGAGGAGCAGTACTTC. Its translation is CASSHSPLEEQYF.

This clonotype was observed many times. The chain carries TRBV6-1 and TRBJ2-7; perhaps TRBD1 as D (6 bases). Trimming stripped 0 bases from V and 2 bases from J, with 17 bases between. The CDR3 covers 17 residues. Germline V gene lookup returns CDR1 MNHNS and CDR2 SASEGT. The CDR3 loop reads CASSEAEWQGLAYEQYF. The CDR3 region has the DNA TGTGCCAGCAGTGAAGCTGAGTGGCAGGGGCTTGCCTACGAGCAGTACTTC.

This clonotype was seen more than once but under ten times. The rearrangement uses TRBV6-2 or TRBV6-3 and TRBJ1-6; 7 bases align to TRBD1. Germline V gene lookup returns CDR1 MNHEY and CDR2 SVGEGT. J was trimmed by 11 bases and V by 2 bases; bases with no gene match: 6. The CDR3 has 14 amino acids. Written as DNA, the CDR3 is TGTGCCAGCAGTTACGCAGGGGGAAGTCCACCCCTCCACTTT. Encoded protein: CASSYAGGSPPLHF.

The table lists this clonotype with a few counts. The chain employs TRBV29-1 and TRBJ1-4; D may be TRBD1 (5 bases). V shed 7 bases and J shed 11 bases, with 20 bases lying between them. The CDR3 consists of 13 residues. Germline V gene lookup returns CDR1 SQVTM and CDR2 ANQGSEA. The CDR3 sequence is CSALTVPVGKLFF. DNA of the CDR3: TGCAGCGCGCTGACAGTGCCCGTGGGGAAACTGTTTTTT. The full variable domain, completed using reference TRBV29-1 and TRBJ1-4, is SAVISQKPSRDICQRGTSLTIQCQVDSQVTMMFWYRQQPGQSLTLIATANQGSEATYESGFVIDKFPISRPNLTFSTLTVSNMSPEDSSIYLCSALTVPVGKLFFGSGTQLSVL.

This clonotype was detected ten times or more. This chain links TRBV20-1 with TRBJ2-3; 12 nucleotides match TRBD2. The CDR3 spans 14 residues. The ends lost 6 bases at V and 6 bases at J; junction bases unmatched: 7. Per the germline V gene, CDR1 is DFQATT and CDR2 is SNEGSKA (reference sequence). DNA of the CDR3: TGCAGTGCCAACACAGGACTAGCGGGGGATACGCAGTATTTT. Its translation is CSANTGLAGDTQYF.

This sequence joins TRBV19 and TRBJ2-7; D might be TRBD1 or TRBD2, each matching 5 bases. V was cut by 4 bases and J by 3 bases, with 13 bases left in between. This CDR3 has 14 amino acids. Germline CDR1 is LNHDA and CDR2 is SQIVND (reference sequence). The CDR3 reads CASSTRLGVYEQYF. CDR3 nucleotides: TGTGCCAGTAGTACCCGGTTGGGGGTCTACGAGCAGTACTTC.

This rearrangement joins TRBV6-5 to TRBJ1-5; the D is unclear. This CDR3 spans 13 amino acids. V was cut by 4 bases and J by 1 base, with 5 bases left in between. CDR1 and CDR2 from the germline V gene are MNHEY and SVGAGI. This CDR3 reads CASSSRSNQPQHF. In DNA form, the CDR3 reads TGTGCCAGCAGTTCTCGGAGCAATCAGCCCCAGCATTTT.

This clonotype was counted a few times. V usage is TRBV7-2 and J usage is TRBJ2-3; a possible D gene is TRBD2 (6 bases). V was pared by 2 bases and J by 11 bases, with 11 bases between. The CDR3 totals 12 residues. CDR1 SGHTA and CDR2 FQGNSA come from the germline V gene. CDR3 amino acids: CASSLMGRGQYF. CDR3 nucleotide sequence: TGTGCCAGCAGCTTAATGGGGCGGGGGCAGTATTTT.

At least ten counts were recorded for this clonotype. This chain joins TRBV2 and TRBJ2-1, with D uncertain. Germline V lookup: CDR1 SNHLY, CDR2 FYNNEI. The CDR3 length is 12 residues. The ends were cut back, 4 bases at V and 2 bases at J, with 3 bases in the middle. The CDR3 sequence is CASSATYNEQFF. The CDR3 nucleotides read TGTGCCAGCAGTGCCACCTACAATGAGCAGTTCTTC.

This clonotype has only a few counts. The CDR3 DNA follows: TGCGCCAGCAGCTACGGCCAGTCCGCCTACAATGAGCAGTTCTTC. Its protein is CASSYGQSAYNEQFF. The J gene is TRBJ2-1, the V gene TRBV5-1; D is ambiguous. Looked up from germline, CDR1 is SGHRS and CDR2 is YFSETQ. CDR3 size: 15 residues. V was shortened by 3 bases and J by 2 bases, with 12 bases between the two germline ends. Looking up the rest from reference TRBV5-1 and TRBJ2-1 gives the full variable domain: KAGVTQTPRYLIKTRGQQVTLSCSPISGHRSVSWYQQTPGQGLQFLFEYFSETQRNKGNFPGRFSGRQFSNSRSEMNVSTLELGDSALYLCASSYGQSAYNEQFFGPGTRLTVL.